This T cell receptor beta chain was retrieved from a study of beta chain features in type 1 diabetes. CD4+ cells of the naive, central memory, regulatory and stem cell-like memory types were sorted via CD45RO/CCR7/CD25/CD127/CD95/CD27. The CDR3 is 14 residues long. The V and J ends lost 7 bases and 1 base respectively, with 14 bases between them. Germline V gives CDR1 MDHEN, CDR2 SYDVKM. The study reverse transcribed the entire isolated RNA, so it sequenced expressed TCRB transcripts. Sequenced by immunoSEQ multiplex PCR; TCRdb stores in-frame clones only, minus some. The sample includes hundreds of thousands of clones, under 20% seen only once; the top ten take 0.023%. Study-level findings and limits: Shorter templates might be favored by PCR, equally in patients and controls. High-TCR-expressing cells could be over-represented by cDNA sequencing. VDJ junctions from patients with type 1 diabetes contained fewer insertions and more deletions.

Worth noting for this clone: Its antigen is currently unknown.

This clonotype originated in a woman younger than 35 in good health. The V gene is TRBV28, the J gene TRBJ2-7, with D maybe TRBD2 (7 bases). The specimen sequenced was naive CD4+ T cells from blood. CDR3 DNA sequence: TGTGCCAGCACGGGGGGACAACCTTCCTACGAGCAGTACTTC. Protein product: CASTGGQPSYEQYF.